The 2 T cell receptor beta chains given below trace back to one sample, sequenced in a study of blood T cell repertoires in COVID-19. Generated by immunoSEQ multiplex PCR, the TCRdb table keeps only in-frame clones and is missing some. The data contain about 100,000 clones, roughly 80% of them seen just once; the ten biggest clones take up around 15%. Sample: peripheral blood. The receptors here all came from a man aged 45 to 65 with active or convalescent COVID-19.

The CDR3 is CASSHQPGIGTEAFF. For the CDR3, the DNA is TGTGCCAGCAGCCATCAACCGGGTATTGGCACTGAAGCTTTCTTT. The genes are TRBV5-6 and TRBJ1-1; D is unclear. The CDR3 is 15 amino acids. V was cut by 4 bases and J by 4 bases, with 17 bases left in between. CDR1 is SGHDT and CDR2 is YYEEEE in the germline V gene. The full variable domain, completed using reference TRBV5-6 and TRBJ1-1, is DAGVTQSPTHLIKTRGQQVTLRCSPKSGHDTVSWYQQALGQGPQFIFQYYEEEERQRGNFPDRFSGHQFPNYSSELNVNALLLGDSALYLCASSHQPGIGTEAFFGQGTRLTVV.

The rearrangement uses TRBV27 and TRBJ1-5; maybe TRBD1 (6 bases). There are 16 residues in the CDR3. The V end was cut by 0 bases, the J end by 4 bases, with 13 bases between. Germline lookup yields CDR1 MNHEY and CDR2 SMNVEV (reference sequence). CDR3 DNA sequence: TGTGCCAGCAGTTTATCGCGGGGGCAGGGGAATCAGCCCCAGCATTTT. Protein: CASSLSRGQGNQPQHF.